This TCR beta chain appears in the sequencing data of a study of T-cell memory formation after mild COVID-19. Trimming removed 4 bases at V and 0 bases at J, with 13 bases between. The CDR3 is made up of 15 amino acids. Germline V gene data show CDR1 as SGHAT and CDR2 as FQNNGV. TCRdb re-analysed the 5' RACE reads in MiXCR, keeping a single row per CDR3 protein. Of about half a million distinct CDR3 sequences listed, roughly 20% are singletons. This chain uses TRBV11-2 with TRBJ2-7; weak D call: TRBD2 (6 bases). The TCR sequence derives from an adult woman who had mild COVID-19 (a few samples of this study predate the infection). Cell type and time point are not known. The material sequenced was PBMCs or a T cell subset sorted from them (not recorded which). For the CDR3, the DNA is TGTGCCAGCAGCTCCCGGACGACTAGCTCCTACGAGCAGTACTTC. It encodes CASSSRTTSSYEQYF. The full variable domain, completed using reference TRBV11-2 and TRBJ2-7, is EAGVAQSPRYKIIEKRQSVAFWCNPISGHATLYWYQQILGQGPKLLIQFQNNGVVDDSQLPKDRFSAERLKGVDSTLKIQPAKLEDSAVYLCASSSRTTSSYEQYFGPGTRLTVT.